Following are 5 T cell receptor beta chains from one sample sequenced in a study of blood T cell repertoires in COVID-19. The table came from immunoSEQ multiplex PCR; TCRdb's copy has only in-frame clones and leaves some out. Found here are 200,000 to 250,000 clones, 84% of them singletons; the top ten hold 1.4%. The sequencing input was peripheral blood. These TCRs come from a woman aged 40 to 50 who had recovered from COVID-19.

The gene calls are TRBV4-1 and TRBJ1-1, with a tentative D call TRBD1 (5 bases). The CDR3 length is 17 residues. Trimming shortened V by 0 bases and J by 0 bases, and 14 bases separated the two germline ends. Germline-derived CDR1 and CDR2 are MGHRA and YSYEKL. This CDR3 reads CASSQDWSGLMNTEAFF. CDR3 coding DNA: TGCGCCAGCAGCCAAGATTGGTCAGGGCTGATGAACACTGAAGCTTTCTTT.

This CDR3 reads CASSRGQGYGYTF. The CDR3 DNA is TGTGCCAGCAGCCGAGGACAGGGCTATGGCTACACCTTC. This chain connects TRBV7-2 to TRBJ1-2; 8 bases are a match to TRBD1. This CDR3 contains 13 residues. Trimming cost V 5 bases and J 4 bases; bases outside gene matches: 3. Per the germline V gene, CDR1 is SGHTA and CDR2 is FQGNSA.

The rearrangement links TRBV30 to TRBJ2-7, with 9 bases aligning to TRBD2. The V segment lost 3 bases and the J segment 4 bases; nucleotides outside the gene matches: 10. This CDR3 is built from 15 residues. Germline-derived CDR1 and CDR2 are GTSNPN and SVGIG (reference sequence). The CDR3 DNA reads TGTGCCTGGAGAAAATCGGCTAGCGGGGTTTACGAGCAGTACTTC. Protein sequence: CAWRKSASGVYEQYF.

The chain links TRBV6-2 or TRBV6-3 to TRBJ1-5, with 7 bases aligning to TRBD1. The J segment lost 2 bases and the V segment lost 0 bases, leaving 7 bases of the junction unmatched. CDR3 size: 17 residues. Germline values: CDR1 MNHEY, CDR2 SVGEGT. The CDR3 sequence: CASSYSYRGSGNQPQHF. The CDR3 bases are TGTGCCAGCAGTTACTCCTACAGGGGCTCGGGCAATCAGCCCCAGCATTTT.

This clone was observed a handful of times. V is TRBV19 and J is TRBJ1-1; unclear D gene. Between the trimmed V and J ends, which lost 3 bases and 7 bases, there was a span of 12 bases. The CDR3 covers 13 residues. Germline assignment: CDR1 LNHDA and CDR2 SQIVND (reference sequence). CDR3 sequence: CASSISPGIEAFF. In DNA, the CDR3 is TGTGCCAGTAGTATCAGCCCGGGAATTGAAGCTTTCTTT. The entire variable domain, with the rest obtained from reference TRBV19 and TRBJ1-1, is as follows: DGGITQSPKYLFRKEGQNVTLSCEQNLNHDAMYWYRQDPGQGLRLIYYSQIVNDFQKGDIAEGYSVSREKKESFPLTVTSAQKNPTAFYLCASSISPGIEAFFGQGTRLTVV.